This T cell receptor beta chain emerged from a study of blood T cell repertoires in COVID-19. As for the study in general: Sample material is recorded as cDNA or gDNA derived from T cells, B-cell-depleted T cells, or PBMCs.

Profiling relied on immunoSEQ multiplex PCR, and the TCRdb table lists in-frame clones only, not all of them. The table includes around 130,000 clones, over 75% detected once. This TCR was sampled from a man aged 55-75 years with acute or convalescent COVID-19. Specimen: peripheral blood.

The CDR3 nucleotides read TGTGCCAGCAGTGAAGGAGGGCTAGCGGAAGAGTATTTT. Amino acids: CASSEGGLAEEYF. V is TRBV2 and J is TRBJ2-3; 7 bases align to TRBD2. V shed 1 base, J shed 13 bases, and the junction held 8 bases outside the gene matches. Germline CDR1 is SNHLY and CDR2 is FYNNEI. The CDR3 loop spans 13 amino acids.